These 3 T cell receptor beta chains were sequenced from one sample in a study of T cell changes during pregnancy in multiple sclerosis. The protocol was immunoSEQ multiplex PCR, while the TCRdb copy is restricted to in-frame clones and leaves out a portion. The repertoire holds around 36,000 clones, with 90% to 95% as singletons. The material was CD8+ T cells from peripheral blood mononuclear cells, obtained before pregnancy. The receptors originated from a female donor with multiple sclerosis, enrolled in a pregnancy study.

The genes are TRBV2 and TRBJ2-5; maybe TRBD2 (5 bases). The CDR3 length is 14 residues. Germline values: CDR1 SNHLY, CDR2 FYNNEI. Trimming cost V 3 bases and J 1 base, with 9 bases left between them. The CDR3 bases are TGTGCCAGCAGTGATGGGGAGCTCCAAGAGACCCAGTACTTC. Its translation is CASSDGELQETQYF.

CDR3 protein: CASITGSYGKKNSYEQYF. The DNA for the CDR3 is TGTGCCAGCATTACGGGGAGCTACGGAAAAAAAAACTCCTACGAGCAGTACTTC. The J gene is TRBJ2-7, the V gene TRBV2, with D perhaps matching TRBD2 (5 bases). V shed 7 bases and J shed 0 bases, with 25 bases lying between them. CDR1 SNHLY and CDR2 FYNNEI come from the germline V gene. This CDR3 contains 18 residues.

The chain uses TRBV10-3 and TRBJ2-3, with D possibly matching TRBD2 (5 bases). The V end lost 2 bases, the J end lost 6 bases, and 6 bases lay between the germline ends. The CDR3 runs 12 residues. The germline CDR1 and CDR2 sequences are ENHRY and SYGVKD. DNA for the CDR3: TGTGCCATCAGTGAGATAGCGGATACGCAGTATTTT. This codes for CAISEIADTQYF.